A selection of T cell receptor beta chains follows, all from one sample in a study of blood T cell repertoires in COVID-19. Libraries were prepared by immunoSEQ multiplex PCR; TCRdb keeps only in-frame clonotypes and omits some of them. The table has around 260,000 clones, about 80% seen once. The sequenced sample consisted of peripheral blood. The origin of the receptors is a woman aged 45-65 years who had recovered from COVID-19. Each CDR3 is given with its conserved first and last residue. D genes are given only for firm matches. Rows give clone size only sometimes, using once, few, many, or a class for an expanded clone.

v_gene	abundance	d_gene	j_gene	CDR3nt	CDR3aa
TRBV9	few	.	TRBJ2-6	TGTGCCAGCAGCCTACAGGGCGGGGCCAACGTCCTGACTTTC	CASSLQGGANVLTF
TRBV7-6	.	.	TRBJ2-5	TGTGCCAGCAGCTCGCCCCTTGGTCGGAGGGGACAAGAGACCCAGTACTTC	CASSSPLGRRGQETQYF
TRBV28	.	.	TRBJ2-2	TGTGCCGCTGGGCCCCACACCGGGGAGCTGTTTTTT	CAAGPHTGELFF
TRBV28	few	.	TRBJ2-5	TGTGCCAGCAGCCGCGGGGGCTACCAAGAGACCCAGTACTTC	CASSRGGYQETQYF
TRBV30	.	TRBD2	TRBJ2-1	TGTGCCTGGAACGTGCGGGAGGGCCAATTCTTC	CAWNVREGQFF
TRBV28	.	.	TRBJ2-1	TGTGCCAGCACTGGGACACCTTGGAATGAGCAGTTCTTC	CASTGTPWNEQFF
TRBV30	.	.	TRBJ1-2	TGTGCCTGGAGTGTCCAGGGGTATGGCTACACCTTC	CAWSVQGYGYTF
TRBV30	.	TRBD1	TRBJ1-3	TGTGCCTGGACCCTCGCGACAGGGATCCCCATATATTTT	CAWTLATGIPIYF
TRBV7-3	.	TRBD2	TRBJ2-3	TGTGCCAGCAGCCGCGGACTAGCGGGGCGGGGGGGTACGCAGTATTTT	CASSRGLAGRGGTQYF
TRBV30	.	TRBD2	TRBJ2-1	TGTGCCTGGAGTGCAGTGGGGGGGGAGCAGTTCTTC	CAWSAVGGEQFF
TRBV5-6	.	.	TRBJ2-6	TGTGCCAGCAGCCGCACAGGTACTGGGGCCAACGTCCTGACTTTC	CASSRTGTGANVLTF
TRBV29-1	.	TRBD2	TRBJ2-1	TGCAGCGTTGAAGCGGGGGGTTCCTACAATGAGCAGTTCTTC	CSVEAGGSYNEQFF
TRBV4-2	.	TRBD2	TRBJ2-3	TGTGCCAGCAGCCAAGAAGATTGGGAGGGCCGGGAAGATACGCAGTATTTT	CASSQEDWEGREDTQYF
TRBV5-1	.	TRBD1	TRBJ2-2	TGCGCCAGCAGCTTGGGGGGGACAGCGAACACCGGGGAGCTGTTTTTT	CASSLGGTANTGELFF
TRBV28	.	TRBD1	TRBJ2-7	TGTGCCAGCAGGGACAGGGGTGTCTACGAGCAGTACTTC	CASRDRGVYEQYF
TRBV28	.	.	TRBJ1-4	TGTGCCAGCGCCACCGGGTCCCCTTATGAAAAACTGTTTTTT	CASATGSPYEKLFF
TRBV5-1	.	.	TRBJ2-5	TGCGCCAGCAGCAAGTTTATGGCAGGGGGGAGAGGCCAAGAGACCCAGTACTTC	CASSKFMAGGRGQETQYF
TRBV7-8	.	.	TRBJ1-5	TGTGCCAGCAGCCCCGACTCCAATCAGCCCCAGCATTTT	CASSPDSNQPQHF
TRBV6-1	.	.	TRBJ1-2	TGTGCCACCAGTGTAAAGAGCGGGGAGGGGGGGAACTATGGCTACACCTTC	CATSVKSGEGGNYGYTF
TRBV19	.	TRBD2	TRBJ2-1	TGTGCCAGTAGGAGACTAGCGGCTGACTACAATGAGCAGTTCTTC	CASRRLAADYNEQFF
TRBV11-1	.	.	TRBJ2-1	TGTGCCAGCGCTGACGGCAGACTTCTCTACAATGAGCAGTTCTTC	CASADGRLLYNEQFF
TRBV6-5	.	.	TRBJ1-6	TGTGCCAGCAGTCCCGACAGAGTAATTTCACCCCTCCACTTT	CASSPDRVISPLHF
TRBV19	.	TRBD1	TRBJ1-5	TGTGCCAGTAAACCCCCGGGACAGGGGGCGTTTAGCAATCAGCCCCAGCATTTT	CASKPPGQGAFSNQPQHF
TRBV5-5	once	TRBD1	TRBJ1-5	TGTGCCAGCAGCCGAGGACAGGGTGAAGGTCAGCCCCAGCATTTT	CASSRGQGEGQPQHF
TRBV18	.	TRBD2	TRBJ2-1	TGTGCCAGCTCACGCCAAGGCGGGGGGGCCATGAGTGAGCAGTTCTTC	CASSRQGGGAMSEQFF
TRBV7-3	many	.	TRBJ2-7	TGTGCCAGCAGCTTAGGCGGATCCGGCTACGAGCAGTACTTC	CASSLGGSGYEQYF
TRBV19	.	.	TRBJ1-5	TGTGCCAGTAGTATAGTAGGGAAAGGGGCCAGCAATCAGCCCCAGCATTTT	CASSIVGKGASNQPQHF
TRBV7-8	.	TRBD2	TRBJ2-1	TGTGCCAGCAGCGCCCACGGACTAGCGGGGGGTCTTGAGCAGTTCTTC	CASSAHGLAGGLEQFF
TRBV7-2	.	TRBD2	TRBJ2-7	TGTGCCAGCAGCTTAGGAGCGAGCGGGGGGGATTACGAGCAGTACTTC	CASSLGASGGDYEQYF
TRBV11-3	.	.	TRBJ2-5	TGTGCCAGCGCGGGGCAGGGAGGAGAGACCCAGTACTTC	CASAGQGGETQYF
TRBV6-5	.	.	TRBJ1-2	TGTGCCAGCCGGCAGGTGTATGGCTACACCTTC	CASRQVYGYTF
TRBV6-5	.	TRBD1	TRBJ1-5	TGTGCCAGCAGTTACGGAGGGGGCCGCAATCAGCCCCAGCATTTT	CASSYGGGRNQPQHF
TRBV12-3/TRBV12-4	.	.	TRBJ1-2	TGTGCCAGCACCCCTCAGGGTAACTATGGCTACACCTTC	CASTPQGNYGYTF
TRBV7-2	.	.	TRBJ2-2	TGTGCCAGCAGCTGGACAGCCACGAACACCGGGGAGCTGTTTTTT	CASSWTATNTGELFF
TRBV7-3	.	.	TRBJ2-7	TGTGCCAGCAGCTTAAGCGGATCCCACTACGAGCAGTACTTC	CASSLSGSHYEQYF
TRBV7-2	.	TRBD1	TRBJ1-6	TGTGCCAGCAGCCCCAGACAGGGGGATAATTCACCCCTCCACTTT	CASSPRQGDNSPLHF
TRBV4-3	.	.	TRBJ2-1	TGCGCCAGCAGCCAAGAGGGAGGGCTAGCCGCAGGGGACAATGAGCAGTTCTTC	CASSQEGGLAAGDNEQFF
TRBV12-3/TRBV12-4	.	TRBD1	TRBJ1-2	TGTGCCAGCAGGAGGACAGGGAACTATGGCTACACCTTC	CASRRTGNYGYTF
TRBV4-2	.	TRBD2	TRBJ2-3	TGTGCCAGCAGCCAAGCGGGGGGGCCGCTAGATACGCAGTATTTT	CASSQAGGPLDTQYF
TRBV30	once	.	TRBJ2-3	TGTGCCTGGAGTAGGGGCCTCGCAGATACGCAGTATTTT	CAWSRGLADTQYF
TRBV9	.	.	TRBJ2-1	TGTGCCAGCAGCGCCCCGGGCGGCGGGGCCTACAATGAGCAGTTCTTC	CASSAPGGGAYNEQFF
TRBV2	once	TRBD2	TRBJ2-1	TGTGCCAGCAGCGGACTAGCGGGGTGGTCCTACAATGAGCAGTTCTTC	CASSGLAGWSYNEQFF
TRBV5-6	.	.	TRBJ1-3	TGTGCCAGCAGCTTCGCCGGGACTTACTCTGGAAACACCATATATTTT	CASSFAGTYSGNTIYF
TRBV28	.	.	TRBJ1-4	TGTGCCAGCAGTTATCCAGGGACAACTAATGAAAAACTGTTTTTT	CASSYPGTTNEKLFF
TRBV30	.	TRBD1	TRBJ2-7	TGTGCCAGCTCCGGGACAGGGTCGCTCGAGCAGTACTTC	CASSGTGSLEQYF
TRBV4-2	once	TRBD1	TRBJ2-7	TGTGCCAGCAGCCAAGAGTCCACAGGGGCCCGGAGCGAGCAGTACTTC	CASSQESTGARSEQYF
TRBV7-9	.	TRBD2	TRBJ2-7	TGTGCCAGCAGCCTAAGCATTCTAGCGGGGGAGGACGAGCAGTACTTC	CASSLSILAGEDEQYF
TRBV11-3	.	.	TRBJ2-2	TGTGCCAGCAGCCCCGGGGACTCCAACACCGGGGAGCTGTTTTTT	CASSPGDSNTGELFF
TRBV6-5	.	TRBD1	TRBJ2-7	TGTGCCAGCAGTCGACAGGGGTCGGGCTACGAGCAGTACTTC	CASSRQGSGYEQYF
TRBV6-5	.	.	TRBJ1-2	TGTGCCAGCAGTTACTCGGCCAGGGATGGCTACACCTTC	CASSYSARDGYTF
TRBV28	.	.	TRBJ1-2	TGTGCCAGCAGCTCTGGGACACGGAATGGCTACACCTTC	CASSSGTRNGYTF
TRBV6-2/TRBV6-3	once	.	TRBJ1-4	TGTGCCAGCAGTTACTCGGCGGGCTTTAATGAAAAACTGTTTTTT	CASSYSAGFNEKLFF
TRBV7-3	.	TRBD2	TRBJ2-2	TGTGCCAGCAGCTCCACCGGACTAGCGGGAGCCGGGGAGCTGTTTTTT	CASSSTGLAGAGELFF
TRBV30	.	.	TRBJ1-4	TGTGCCCGGAGTGTCGCGAGTGTAGAGAAACTGTTTTTT	CARSVASVEKLFF
TRBV6-5	.	.	TRBJ2-1	TGTGCCAGCAGGGCAGGGTCCTTCATTGGTGAGCAGTTCTTC	CASRAGSFIGEQFF
TRBV9	.	.	TRBJ2-2	TGTGCCAGCAGCGCCGGGATAGGCGGGGAGCTGTTTTTT	CASSAGIGGELFF
TRBV16	.	.	TRBJ1-1	TGTGCCAGCAGCCGGTCGACGGAGGGACGGACTGAAGCTTTCTTT	CASSRSTEGRTEAFF
TRBV19	.	TRBD1	TRBJ2-3	TGTGCCAGTAGTATCGGGACCAGGGGGACGTATACGCAGTATTTT	CASSIGTRGTYTQYF